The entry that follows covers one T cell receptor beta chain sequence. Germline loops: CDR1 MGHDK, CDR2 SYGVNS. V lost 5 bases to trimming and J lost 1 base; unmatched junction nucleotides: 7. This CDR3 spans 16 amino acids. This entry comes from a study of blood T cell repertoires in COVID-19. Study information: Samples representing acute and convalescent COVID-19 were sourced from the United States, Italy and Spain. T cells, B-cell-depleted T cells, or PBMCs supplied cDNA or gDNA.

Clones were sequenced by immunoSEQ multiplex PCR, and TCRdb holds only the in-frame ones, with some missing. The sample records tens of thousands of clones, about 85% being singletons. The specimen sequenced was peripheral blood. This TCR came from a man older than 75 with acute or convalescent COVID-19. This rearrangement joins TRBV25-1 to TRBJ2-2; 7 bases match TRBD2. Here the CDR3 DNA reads TGTGCCAGCAGTATCCCGGGGGGTGGGAACACCGGGGAGCTGTTTTTT. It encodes CASSIPGGGNTGELFF.